This is a list of T cell receptor beta chains from one sample in a study of response to subunit inactivated influenza vaccine. One entry per CDR3 protein, called by TCRdb with MiXCR from the RT-PCR reads. The sample lists about 480,000 distinct CDR3 sequences; around 25% were seen once. Sequencing was performed on CD4+ T cells sorted from PBMCs, taken 4 to 6 days after vaccination. These TCRs come from a middle-aged man who received an inactivated influenza vaccine. The CDR3 runs from the conserved cysteine through the conserved F or W. A D gene is named only where the DNA matches it firmly. The size of a clone is reported for some rows only, either as once, few or many, or as a class for expanded clones.

>TRBD1|many|TRBJ1-4|16|TRBV12-3/TRBV12-4
CASTPNTGQTNEKLFF
TGTGCCAGCACCCCCAATACGGGACAGACTAATGAAAAACTGTTTTTT
>TRBD2|.|TRBJ2-3|15|TRBV6-2/TRBV6-3
CASSPASGATDTQYF
TGTGCCAGCAGCCCCGCCAGCGGGGCAACAGATACGCAGTATTTT
>TRBD1|.|TRBJ2-1|15|TRBV4-1
CASSQDRVTYNEQFF
TGCGCCAGCAGTCAGGACAGGGTGACCTACAATGAGCAGTTCTTC
>TRBD1|.|TRBJ2-3|15|TRBV7-7
CASSRGTGGTDTQYF
TGTGCCAGCAGCCGGGGGACAGGGGGCACAGATACGCAGTATTTT
>.|.|TRBJ1-5|15|TRBV9
CASSAGERTVQPQHF
TGTGCCAGCAGCGCCGGAGAACGGACAGTTCAGCCCCAGCATTTT
>.|.|TRBJ2-1|12|TRBV5-1
CASSTSLNEQFF
TGCGCCAGCAGCACTAGCCTCAATGAGCAGTTCTTC
>TRBD1|few|TRBJ2-6|18|TRBV7-6
CASSLGQSPFSGANVLTF
TGTGCCAGCAGCCTGGGACAGTCTCCCTTCTCTGGGGCCAACGTCCTGACTTTC
>.|.|TRBJ1-2|13|TRBV5-1
CASSAEQTYGYTF
TGCGCCAGCAGCGCAGAACAGACCTATGGCTACACCTTC
>TRBD2|.|TRBJ2-7|17|TRBV27
CASSLRLAGGFSYEQYF
TGTGCCAGCAGTTTACGACTAGCGGGGGGATTTTCCTACGAGCAGTACTTC
>TRBD2|.|TRBJ2-1|14|TRBV4-3
CASSQDMGTTKQFF
TGCGCCAGCAGCCAAGATATGGGGACTACCAAGCAGTTCTTC
>TRBD1|few|TRBJ1-1|16|TRBV6-1
CASTTGDRGRLAEAFF
TGTGCCAGCACCACTGGGGACAGGGGGCGTCTGGCTGAAGCTTTCTTT
>.|.|TRBJ2-5|16|TRBV29-1
CSVITFPGSAQETQYF
TGCAGCGTCATCACTTTCCCTGGGTCAGCACAAGAGACCCAGTACTTC
>TRBD1|.|TRBJ1-5|14|TRBV19
CASVLGQGNQPQHF
TGTGCCAGTGTCCTAGGACAGGGGAATCAGCCCCAGCATTTT
>TRBD2|.|TRBJ2-1|14|TRBV7-9
CASSLEGLGNEQFF
TGTGCCAGCAGCTTGGAGGGACTAGGTAATGAGCAGTTCTTC
>.|few|TRBJ2-1|16|TRBV6-2/TRBV6-3
CASHIGQPGSYNEQFF
TGTGCCAGCCATATCGGTCAGCCGGGATCCTACAATGAGCAGTTCTTC
>.|many|TRBJ2-4|18|TRBV4-1
CASSQGELLGVAKNIQYF
TGCGCCAGCAGCCAAGGGGAATTGTTGGGTGTGGCCAAAAACATTCAGTACTTC
>.|.|TRBJ2-5|12|TRBV20-1
CSAGRPQETQYF
TGCAGTGCTGGACGGCCCCAAGAGACCCAGTACTTC
>TRBD1|few|TRBJ1-2|16|TRBV5-1
CASSLKDQGARYGYTF
TGCGCCAGCAGCTTGAAGGATCAGGGGGCGCGATATGGCTACACCTTC
>.|.|TRBJ2-1|14|TRBV7-9
CASSLAGGGDEQFF
TGTGCCAGCAGCTTAGCGGGTGGTGGAGATGAGCAGTTCTTC
>.|many|TRBJ1-2|15|TRBV7-8
CASSLGGQGSYGYTF
TGTGCCAGCAGCTTAGGAGGGCAGGGGAGCTATGGCTACACCTTC
>TRBD2|few|TRBJ2-2|16|TRBV5-1
CASSQARGGDTGELFF
TGCGCCAGCAGCCAGGCCCGGGGGGGTGACACCGGGGAGCTGTTTTTT
>TRBD1|.|TRBJ1-6|16|TRBV20-1
CSARRGQGSYNSPLHF
TGCAGTGCCAGAAGGGGACAGGGCTCCTATAATTCACCCCTCCACTTT
>TRBD2|.|TRBJ2-1|15|TRBV28
CASSWGRAPYNEQFF
TGTGCCAGCAGTTGGGGGAGGGCCCCCTACAATGAGCAGTTCTTC
>TRBD2|few|TRBJ2-5|16|TRBV27
CASKRRTSGRIETQYF
TGTGCCAGCAAGAGGAGGACTAGCGGCCGAATAGAGACCCAGTACTTC
>TRBD1|few|TRBJ2-5|14|TRBV6-1
CASSQTGTQETQYF
TGTGCCAGCAGTCAGACAGGGACCCAAGAGACCCAGTACTTC
>.|few|TRBJ1-2|11|TRBV12-3/TRBV12-4
CASSPRYGYTF
TGTGCCAGCAGTCCCCGTTATGGCTACACCTTC
>.|once|TRBJ2-7|15|TRBV7-2
CASSSSPQYEYEQYF
TGTGCCAGCAGCTCTTCGCCGCAATACGAATACGAGCAGTACTTC
>.|.|TRBJ2-7|13|TRBV15
CATSRDWDYEQYF
TGTGCCACCAGCAGAGATTGGGACTACGAGCAGTACTTC
>TRBD1|.|TRBJ1-1|14|TRBV20-1
CSASRQGSNTEAFF
TGCAGTGCTAGCCGACAGGGAAGTAACACTGAAGCTTTCTTT
>.|.|TRBJ2-7|13|TRBV6-1
CASRKQGFREQYF
TGTGCCAGCAGGAAACAGGGTTTTCGCGAGCAGTACTTC
>.|many|TRBJ2-7|14|TRBV2
CASSERILSYEQYF
TGTGCCAGCAGTGAGAGAATACTTTCCTACGAGCAGTACTTC
>.|.|TRBJ1-6|15|TRBV12-3/TRBV12-4
CASSLAGRGNSPLHF
TGTGCCAGCAGTTTAGCTGGCAGGGGAAATTCACCCCTCCACTTT
>TRBD2|.|TRBJ2-5|14|TRBV7-2
CASSRAGGSETQYF
TGTGCCAGCAGCAGAGCGGGAGGTTCAGAGACCCAGTACTTC
>.|.|TRBJ1-5|15|TRBV4-2
CASSQPDRSNQPQHF
TGTGCCAGCAGCCAACCCGACAGGAGCAATCAGCCCCAGCATTTT
>TRBD1|.|TRBJ1-1|17|TRBV10-2
CASSEGRGRLRNTEAFF
TGCGCCAGCAGTGAGGGCAGGGGGCGTTTGCGGAACACTGAAGCTTTCTTT
>.|.|TRBJ1-2|13|TRBV10-3
CAISDRQSYGYTF
TGTGCCATCAGTGACAGGCAGAGCTATGGCTACACCTTC
>TRBD1|.|TRBJ1-2|15|TRBV12-3/TRBV12-4
CASSYHRGLSYGYTF
TGTGCCAGCAGTTACCACAGGGGGCTAAGCTATGGCTACACCTTC
>.|.|TRBJ2-3|15|TRBV18
CVSSPRYTGADTQYF
TGTGTCAGCTCACCTCGGTATACCGGGGCAGATACGCAGTATTTT
>.|.|TRBJ2-2|15|TRBV4-1
CASSPGTRTTGELFF
TGCGCCAGCAGCCCAGGGACAAGAACGACCGGGGAGCTGTTTTTT
>.|.|TRBJ2-7|15|TRBV20-1
CSARDIQRFSYEQYF
TGCAGTGCTAGAGATATACAGAGATTCTCCTACGAGCAGTACTTC
>.|.|TRBJ2-3|19|TRBV12-1
CASSFLNPTSWGGADTQYF
TGTGCCAGCAGCTTCCTAAATCCCACTAGCTGGGGGGGGGCAGATACGCAGTATTTT
>.|few|TRBJ1-5|12|TRBV2
CASTSGNQPQHF
TGTGCCAGCACCAGCGGCAATCAGCCCCAGCATTTT
>.|few|TRBJ1-3|16|TRBV5-1
CARLTEGRAHGNTIYF
TGCGCCAGGCTTACCGAAGGCAGGGCCCATGGAAACACCATATATTTT
>.|.|TRBJ1-3|12|TRBV12-3/TRBV12-4
CASSRSGNTIYF
TGTGCCAGCAGCCGTTCAGGAAACACCATATATTTT
>TRBD1|.|TRBJ2-7|13|TRBV29-1
CSVGSSGGNEQYF
TGCAGCGTTGGGTCCTCAGGGGGCAACGAGCAGTACTTC
>.|few|TRBJ2-1|14|TRBV5-1
CASSLRESYNEQFF
TGCGCCAGCAGCTTGCGGGAGTCCTACAATGAGCAGTTCTTC
>TRBD1|.|TRBJ1-6|14|TRBV20-1
CSARRQGSGSPLHF
TGCAGTGCCCGCAGACAGGGTTCAGGTTCACCCCTCCACTTT
>.|few|TRBJ1-1|15|TRBV7-2
CASSLTGGGNTEAFF
TGTGCCAGCAGCTTAACCGGGGGCGGTAACACTGAAGCTTTCTTT
>TRBD2|.|TRBJ2-3|19|TRBV7-8
CASSPGLAENTFSTDTQYF
TGTGCCAGCAGCCCGGGACTAGCGGAAAACACATTCTCCACAGATACGCAGTATTTT
>TRBD1|.|TRBJ2-7|14|TRBV29-1
CSVSTGTGLYEQYF
TGCAGCGTTTCAACCGGGACAGGGTTATACGAGCAGTACTTC
>TRBD1|few|TRBJ2-1|14|TRBV20-1
CSANRGEVYNEQFF
TGCAGTGCTAACAGGGGGGAAGTCTACAATGAGCAGTTCTTC
>TRBD1|few|TRBJ2-4|13|TRBV12-3/TRBV12-4
CASSLTGQGIQYF
TGTGCCAGCAGTTTGACGGGACAGGGAATTCAGTACTTC